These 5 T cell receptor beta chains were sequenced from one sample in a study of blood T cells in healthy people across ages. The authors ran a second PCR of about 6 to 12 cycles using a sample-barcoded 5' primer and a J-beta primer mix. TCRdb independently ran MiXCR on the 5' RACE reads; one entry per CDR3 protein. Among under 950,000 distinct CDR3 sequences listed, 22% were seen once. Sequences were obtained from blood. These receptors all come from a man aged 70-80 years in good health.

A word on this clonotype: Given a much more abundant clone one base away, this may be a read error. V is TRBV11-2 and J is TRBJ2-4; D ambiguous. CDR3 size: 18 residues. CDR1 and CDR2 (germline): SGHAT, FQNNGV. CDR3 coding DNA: TGTGCCAGCAGCTTAGATGGGCGACAAGGCATAGCCAAAAACACTCAGTACTTC. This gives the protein CASSLDGRQGIAKNTQYF.

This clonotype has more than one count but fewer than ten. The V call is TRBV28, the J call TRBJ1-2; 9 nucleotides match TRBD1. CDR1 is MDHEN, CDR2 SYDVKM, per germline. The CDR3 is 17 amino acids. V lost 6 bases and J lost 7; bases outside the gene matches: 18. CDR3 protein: CASRLRLTGQGSFGYTF. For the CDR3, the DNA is TGTGCCAGCAGGCTAAGATTAACGGGACAGGGATCTTTTGGCTACACCTTC.

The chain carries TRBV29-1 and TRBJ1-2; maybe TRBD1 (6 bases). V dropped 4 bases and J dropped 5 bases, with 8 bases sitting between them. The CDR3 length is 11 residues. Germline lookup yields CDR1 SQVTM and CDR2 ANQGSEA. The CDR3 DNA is TGCAGCGTTGCAGGGGTTTATGGCTACACCTTC. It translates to CSVAGVYGYTF.

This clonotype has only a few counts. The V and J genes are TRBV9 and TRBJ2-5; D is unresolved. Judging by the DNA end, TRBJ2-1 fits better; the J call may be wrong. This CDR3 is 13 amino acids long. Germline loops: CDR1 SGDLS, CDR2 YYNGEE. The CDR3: CASSVDSPHEQFF. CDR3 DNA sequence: TGTGCCAGCAGCGTGGATAGTCCCCATGAGCAGTTCTTC.

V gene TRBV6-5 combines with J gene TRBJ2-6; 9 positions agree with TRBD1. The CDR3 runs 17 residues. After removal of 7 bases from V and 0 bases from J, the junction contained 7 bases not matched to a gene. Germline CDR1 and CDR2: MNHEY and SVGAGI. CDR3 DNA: TGTGCCAGCATTTATACGACAGGGGGCTCTGGGGCCAACGTCCTGACTTTC. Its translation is CASIYTTGGSGANVLTF.